These 14 T cell receptor beta chains share one sample of origin, sequenced in a study of T cells in Graves' hyperthyroidism and ophthalmopathy. TCR beta CDR3 regions were amplified from RNA. An initial round of RT-PCR targeting the TCR CDR3 relied on the HTBI primer set. TCRdb processed the multiplex PCR reads anew with MiXCR; each CDR3 protein has one entry. Of 650,000 to 800,000 distinct CDR3 sequences in the sample, 45% are singletons; the top ten hold about 7.7%. The sample consisted of peripheral blood or thyroid tissue (not recorded which). The receptor set was obtained from an adult man with Graves' disease, either hyperthyroidism or ophthalmopathy (not recorded which).

This clonotype occurred a few times. The DNA for the CDR3 is TGTGCCAGCAGCGGGTGGGTCCTAGGGAACACTGAAGCTTTCTTT. This codes for CASSGWVLGNTEAFF. The chain has TRBV5-6 and TRBJ1-1; D is uncertain. The germline V and J ends were trimmed by 4 bases and 1 base, with 14 bases remaining between them. From germline, CDR1 is SGHDT and CDR2 YYEEEE. CDR3 length: 15 amino acids.

This clonotype was seen ten or more times. The V and J genes are TRBV7-8 and TRBJ1-3; TRBD1 is a possible D gene (5 bases). V lost 3 bases, J lost 0 bases, and 12 bases lay in between. The CDR3 sequence is 16 residues long. Germline assignment: CDR1 SGHVS and CDR2 FQNEAQ. CDR3 coding DNA: TGTGCCAGCAGCTTGTGGGGGGGGAACTCTGGAAACACCATATATTTT. Translated, it gives CASSLWGGNSGNTIYF.

This clonotype was seen ten or more times. The chain combines TRBV7-8 with TRBJ2-7; D is possibly TRBD2 (6 bases). Germline-derived CDR1 and CDR2 are SGHVS and FQNEAQ. This CDR3 region has 16 residues. V was shortened by 5 bases and J by 4 bases, with 21 bases between the two germline ends. The chain's CDR3 is CASSQGYRLDRYEQYF. The CDR3, as DNA: TGTGCCAGCAGCCAAGGGTACCGACTAGATCGATACGAGCAGTACTTC.

This clonotype has ten or more counts. The V and J genes are TRBV29-1 and TRBJ1-1; a weak D match, TRBD1 (6 bases). Germline CDR1 SQVTM, CDR2 ANQGSEA. V was shortened by 5 bases and J by 6 bases, with 13 bases between the two germline ends. This CDR3 has 12 residues. The CDR3 reads CSVQQGEAEAFF. CDR3 DNA sequence: TGCAGCGTTCAACAGGGTGAGGCTGAAGCTTTCTTT. The variable domain in full, completed from reference TRBV29-1 and TRBJ1-1, reads SAVISQKPSRDICQRGTSLTIQCQVDSQVTMMFWYRQQPGQSLTLIATANQGSEATYESGFVIDKFPISRPNLTFSTLTVSNMSPEDSSIYLCSVQQGEAEAFFGQGTRLTVV.

This clonotype was counted a few times. This rearrangement joins TRBV5-1 to TRBJ1-1; D is possibly TRBD1 (6 bases). V was trimmed by 5 bases and J by 1 base, leaving 15 bases between them. This CDR3 region has 15 residues. The germline CDR1 and CDR2 sequences are SGHRS and YFSETQ. The CDR3 region is CASSSDGQKNTEAFF. The CDR3 region has the DNA TGCGCCAGCAGTTCGGATGGACAGAAGAACACTGAAGCTTTCTTT.

This clonotype was counted at least ten times. The gene calls are TRBV24-1 and TRBJ1-5; a weak D match, TRBD1 (5 bases). There are 15 residues in the CDR3. Germline V lookup: CDR1 KGHDR, CDR2 SFDVKD. V lost 5 bases to trimming and J lost 6 bases, with 16 bases between them. The CDR3, as DNA: TGTGCCACCAGTGCGGACGGCGCCGACAGTCAGCCCCAGCATTTT. It translates to CATSADGADSQPQHF.

The sample holds many counts of this clonotype. The rearrangement links TRBV2 to TRBJ1-2; 7 bases align to TRBD1. CDR1 SNHLY and CDR2 FYNNEI come from the germline V gene. The V and J ends lost 6 bases and 5 bases, in that order; junction bases with no gene match: 6. This CDR3 is built from 13 residues. The CDR3 protein is CASSPDREYGYTF. CDR3 sequence (DNA): TGTGCCAGCAGCCCCGACAGGGAATATGGCTACACCTTC.

This chain uses TRBV7-9 with TRBJ2-7, with 8 bases that match TRBD1. After removal of 5 bases from V and 3 bases from J, the junction contained 6 bases not matched to a gene. The germline CDR1 and CDR2 sequences are SEHNR and FQNEAQ (reference sequence). This CDR3 is built from 14 residues. CDR3 region: CASSPHRGDYEQYF. In DNA, the CDR3 is TGTGCCAGCAGCCCCCACAGGGGGGACTACGAGCAGTACTTC.

Many counts were recorded for this clonotype. The chain recombines TRBV19 with TRBJ1-4; D possibly corresponds to TRBD1 (5 bases). The CDR3 extends over 14 amino acids. V shed 3 bases and J shed 9 bases, with 14 bases lying between them. CDR1 LNHDA and CDR2 SQIVND come from the germline V gene (reference sequence). The DNA for the CDR3 is TGTGCCAGTAGTATCACAGGAGGGGTGAAAAAACTGTTTTTT. Translating gives CASSITGGVKKLFF.

The chain recombines TRBV27 with TRBJ1-1, with TRBD1 as a possible D gene (5 bases). Trimming took 2 bases from V and 0 from J, leaving 10 bases between them. This CDR3 region has 15 residues. CDR1 and CDR2 from the germline V gene are MNHEY and SMNVEV (reference sequence). CDR3 loop: CASSLAPGMNTEAFF. The CDR3 coding sequence is TGTGCCAGCAGTTTAGCCCCAGGGATGAACACTGAAGCTTTCTTT.

This clonotype has just a few counts. V usage is TRBV9 and J usage is TRBJ2-2; D remains ambiguous. Trimming left V 4 bases short and J 6 bases short, with 10 bases between. The germline CDR1 and CDR2 sequences are SGDLS and YYNGEE. The CDR3 is made up of 13 amino acids. DNA of the CDR3: TGTGCCAGCAGCCAAACACGGGCCGGGGAGCTGTTTTTT. Its translation is CASSQTRAGELFF.

This clonotype was seen ten or more times. V is TRBV29-1 and J is TRBJ1-4; tentative D call: TRBD1 (6 bases). V lost 4 bases to trimming and J lost 8 bases, with 23 bases between them. The CDR3 is 16 amino acids. Germline-derived CDR1 and CDR2 are SQVTM and ANQGSEA. The CDR3 DNA sequence: TGCAGCGTTGTAGGGGGGGCCGGATCGTCGGCGGAAAAACTGTTTTTT. It specifies CSVVGGAGSSAEKLFF.

The V call is TRBV12-3 or TRBV12-4, the J call TRBJ1-1, with TRBD1 matching over 10 bases. Trimming cost V 6 bases and J 4 bases; bases outside gene matches: 5. The CDR3 sequence is 14 residues long. CDR3 residues: CASSMTGGTTEAFF. CDR3 DNA sequence: TGTGCCAGCAGCATGACAGGGGGCACCACTGAAGCTTTCTTT.

A single count supports this clonotype. The chain has TRBV2 and TRBJ1-4; 8 nucleotides line up with TRBD1. CDR3 size: 15 residues. J lost 8 bases, V lost 6 bases, and 11 bases had no gene match. Germline CDR1 and CDR2: SNHLY and FYNNEI. CDR3 bases: TGTGCCAGCAGCCCCACCCCAGGGGGCAACGAAAAACTGTTTTTT. The encoded protein is CASSPTPGGNEKLFF.